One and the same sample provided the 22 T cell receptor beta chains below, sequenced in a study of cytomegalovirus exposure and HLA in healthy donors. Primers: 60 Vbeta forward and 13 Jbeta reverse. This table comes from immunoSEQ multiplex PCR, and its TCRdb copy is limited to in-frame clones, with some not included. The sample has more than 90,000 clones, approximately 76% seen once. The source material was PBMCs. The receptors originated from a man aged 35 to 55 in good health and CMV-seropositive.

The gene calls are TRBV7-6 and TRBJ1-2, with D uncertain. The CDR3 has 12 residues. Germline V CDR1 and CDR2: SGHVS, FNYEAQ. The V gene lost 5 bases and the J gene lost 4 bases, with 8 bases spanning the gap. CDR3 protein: CASSAYSYGYTF. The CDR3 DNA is TGTGCCAGCAGCGCATACAGCTATGGCTACACCTTC.

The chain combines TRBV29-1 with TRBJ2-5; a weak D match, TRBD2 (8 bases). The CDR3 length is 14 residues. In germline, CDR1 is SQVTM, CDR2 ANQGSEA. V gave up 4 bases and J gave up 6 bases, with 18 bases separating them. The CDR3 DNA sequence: TGCAGCGTTGGTCCCGGGACTAGGGGGCAGACCCAGTACTTC. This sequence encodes CSVGPGTRGQTQYF.

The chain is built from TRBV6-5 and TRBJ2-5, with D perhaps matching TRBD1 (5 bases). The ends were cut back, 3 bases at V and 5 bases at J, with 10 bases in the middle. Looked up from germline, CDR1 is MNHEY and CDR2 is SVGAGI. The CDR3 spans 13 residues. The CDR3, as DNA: TGTGCCAGCAGTTATCTAGGGGCCGAGACCCAGTACTTC. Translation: CASSYLGAETQYF.

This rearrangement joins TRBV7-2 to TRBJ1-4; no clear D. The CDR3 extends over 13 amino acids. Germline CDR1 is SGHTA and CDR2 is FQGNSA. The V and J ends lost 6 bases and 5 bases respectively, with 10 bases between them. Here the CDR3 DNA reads TGTGCCAGCAGACCCCGGGAGAATGAAAAACTGTTTTTT. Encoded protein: CASRPRENEKLFF. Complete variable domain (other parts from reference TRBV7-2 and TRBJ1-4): GAGVSQSPSNKVTEKGKDVELRCDPISGHTALYWYRQSLGQGLEFLIYFQGNSAPDKSGLPSDRFSAERTGGSVSTLTIQRTQQEDSAVYLCASRPRENEKLFFGSGTQLSVL.

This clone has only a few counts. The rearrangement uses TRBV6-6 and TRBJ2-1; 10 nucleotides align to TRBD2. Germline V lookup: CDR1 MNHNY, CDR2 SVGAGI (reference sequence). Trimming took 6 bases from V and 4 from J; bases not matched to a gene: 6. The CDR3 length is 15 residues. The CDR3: CASRLSGGKYNEQFF. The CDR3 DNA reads TGTGCCAGCAGACTTAGCGGGGGGAAATACAATGAGCAGTTCTTC.

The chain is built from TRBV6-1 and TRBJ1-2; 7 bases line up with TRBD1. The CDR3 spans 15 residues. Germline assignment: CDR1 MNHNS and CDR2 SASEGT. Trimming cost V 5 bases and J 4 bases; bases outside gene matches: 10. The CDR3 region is CASSLQTGSSYGYTF. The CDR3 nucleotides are TGTGCCAGCAGTCTTCAGACAGGGTCAAGCTATGGCTACACCTTC.

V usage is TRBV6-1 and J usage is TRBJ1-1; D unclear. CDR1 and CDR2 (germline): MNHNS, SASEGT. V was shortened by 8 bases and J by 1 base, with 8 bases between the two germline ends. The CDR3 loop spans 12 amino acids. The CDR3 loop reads CASSSRNTEAFF. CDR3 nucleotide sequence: TGTGCCAGCTCATCCAGGAACACTGAAGCTTTCTTT.

CDR3 nucleotides: TGTGCCAGCAGCTCCCCCAGGGACACCTACTACGAGCAGTACTTC. It is translated as CASSSPRDTYYEQYF. This chain joins TRBV7-9 and TRBJ2-7; perhaps TRBD1 as D (6 bases). This CDR3 has 15 amino acids. V shed 4 bases and J shed 3 bases, with 16 bases lying between them. Germline V CDR1 and CDR2: SEHNR, FQNEAQ (reference sequence).

The CDR3 loop reads CASSSWVEGTGELFF. The CDR3 DNA follows: TGTGCCAGCTCTTCTTGGGTGGAGGGCACCGGGGAGCTGTTTTTT. The genes are TRBV6-1 and TRBJ2-2, with TRBD2 as a possible D gene (6 bases). With 8 bases removed from V and 4 bases from J, the gap between germline ends came to 17 bases. CDR3 length: 15 amino acids. The V gene's germline CDR1 is MNHNS and CDR2 SASEGT.

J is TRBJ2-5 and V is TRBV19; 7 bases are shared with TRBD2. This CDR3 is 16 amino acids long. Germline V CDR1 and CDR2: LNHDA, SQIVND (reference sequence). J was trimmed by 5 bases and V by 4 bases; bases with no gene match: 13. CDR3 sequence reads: CASSTTWGHGGETQYF. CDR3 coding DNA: TGTGCCAGTAGTACGACGTGGGGTCACGGGGGGGAGACCCAGTACTTC.

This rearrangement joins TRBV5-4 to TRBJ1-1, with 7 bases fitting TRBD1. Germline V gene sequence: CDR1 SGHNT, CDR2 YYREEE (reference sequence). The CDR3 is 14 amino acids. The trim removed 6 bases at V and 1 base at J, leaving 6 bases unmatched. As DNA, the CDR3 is TGTGCCAGCACCAGACAGGGACAGAACACTGAAGCTTTCTTT. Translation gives CASTRQGQNTEAFF.

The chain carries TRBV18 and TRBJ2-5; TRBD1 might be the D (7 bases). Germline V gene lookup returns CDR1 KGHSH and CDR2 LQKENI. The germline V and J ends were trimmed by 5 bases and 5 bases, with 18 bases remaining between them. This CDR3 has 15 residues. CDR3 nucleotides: TGTGCCAGCTCAGATCCCAGGGGGGCAAGGGAGACCCAGTACTTC. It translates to CASSDPRGARETQYF.

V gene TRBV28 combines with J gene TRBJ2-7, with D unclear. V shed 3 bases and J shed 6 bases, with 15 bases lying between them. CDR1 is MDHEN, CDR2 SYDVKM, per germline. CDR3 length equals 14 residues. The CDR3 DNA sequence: TGTGCCAGCAGTTTCCTCGAGCCGCCCGGCGAGCAGTACTTC. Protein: CASSFLEPPGEQYF.

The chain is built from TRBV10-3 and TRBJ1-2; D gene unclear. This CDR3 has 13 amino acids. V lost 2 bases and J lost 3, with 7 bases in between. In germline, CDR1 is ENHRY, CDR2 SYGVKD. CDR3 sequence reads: CAISEAADYGYTF. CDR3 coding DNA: TGTGCCATCAGTGAGGCCGCGGACTATGGCTACACCTTC.

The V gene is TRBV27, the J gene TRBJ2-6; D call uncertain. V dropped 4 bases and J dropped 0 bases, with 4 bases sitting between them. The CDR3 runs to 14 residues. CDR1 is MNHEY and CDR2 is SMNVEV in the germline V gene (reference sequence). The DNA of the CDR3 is TGTGCCAGCAGTTCCTACTCTGGGGCCAACGTCCTGACTTTC. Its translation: CASSSYSGANVLTF. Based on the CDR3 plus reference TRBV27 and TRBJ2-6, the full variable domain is EAQVTQNPRYLITVTGKKLTVTCSQNMNHEYMSWYRQDPGLGLRQIYYSMNVEVTDKGDVPEGYKVSRKEKRNFPLILESPSPNQTSLYFCASSSYSGANVLTFGAGSRLTVL.

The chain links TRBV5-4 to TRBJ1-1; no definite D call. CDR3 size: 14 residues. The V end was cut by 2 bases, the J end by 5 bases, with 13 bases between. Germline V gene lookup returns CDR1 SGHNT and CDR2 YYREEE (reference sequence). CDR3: CASSFVGRKTEAFF. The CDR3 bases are TGTGCCAGCAGCTTTGTAGGGAGAAAAACTGAAGCTTTCTTT.

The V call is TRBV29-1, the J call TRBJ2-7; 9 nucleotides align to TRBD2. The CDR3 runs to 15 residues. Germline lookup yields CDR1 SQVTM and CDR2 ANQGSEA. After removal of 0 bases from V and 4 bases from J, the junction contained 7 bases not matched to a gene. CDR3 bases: TGCAGCGTTGAAGATTACCCTAGCGGGATATACGAGCAGTACTTC. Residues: CSVEDYPSGIYEQYF.

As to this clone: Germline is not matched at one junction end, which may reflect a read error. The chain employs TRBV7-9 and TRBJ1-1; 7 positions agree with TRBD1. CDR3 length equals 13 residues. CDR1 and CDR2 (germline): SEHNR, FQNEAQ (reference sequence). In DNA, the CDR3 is TGTTCCAGCAGCGAGGGGGCGAACACTGAAGCTTTCTTT. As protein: CSSSEGANTEAFF.

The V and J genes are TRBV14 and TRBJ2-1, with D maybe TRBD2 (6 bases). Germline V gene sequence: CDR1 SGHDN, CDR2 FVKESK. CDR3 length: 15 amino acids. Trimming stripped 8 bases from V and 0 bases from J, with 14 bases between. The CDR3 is CASAGSGSSYNEQFF. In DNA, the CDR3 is TGTGCCAGCGCCGGGAGCGGAAGCTCCTACAATGAGCAGTTCTTC.

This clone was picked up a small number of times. The CDR3 protein is CASSQEGTSGQTGELFF. CDR3 coding DNA: TGCGCCAGCAGCCAAGAGGGGACTAGCGGCCAGACCGGGGAGCTGTTTTTT. The chain uses TRBV4-3 and TRBJ2-2, with 11 positions matching TRBD2. Trimming removed 0 bases from V and 5 bases from J; junction bases left unmatched: 5. This CDR3 has 17 residues. In germline, CDR1 is LGHNA, CDR2 YSLEER.

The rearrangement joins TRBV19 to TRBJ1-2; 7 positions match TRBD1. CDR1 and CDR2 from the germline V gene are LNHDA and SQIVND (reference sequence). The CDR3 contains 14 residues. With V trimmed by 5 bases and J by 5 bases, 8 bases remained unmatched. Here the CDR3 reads CASSRLRGDYGYTF. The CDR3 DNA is TGTGCCAGTAGTCGCCTCAGGGGGGATTATGGCTACACCTTC.

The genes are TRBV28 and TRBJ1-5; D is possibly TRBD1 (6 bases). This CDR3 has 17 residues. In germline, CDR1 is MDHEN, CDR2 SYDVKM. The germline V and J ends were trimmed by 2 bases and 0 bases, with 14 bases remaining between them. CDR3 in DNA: TGTGCCAGCAGTTTAACACAGGGTGTTTATAGCAATCAGCCCCAGCATTTT. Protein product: CASSLTQGVYSNQPQHF.